This T cell receptor beta chain was captured in a study of T cell responses to AZD1222 COVID-19 vaccine. CDR1 is ENHRY and CDR2 is SYGVKD in the germline V gene. The CDR3 runs to 14 residues. Trimming removed 9 bases from V and 3 bases from J; junction bases left unmatched: 5. Sequenced by immunoSEQ multiplex PCR; TCRdb stores in-frame clones only, minus some. The sample has approximately 150,000 clones, just over 90% seen once. This clone was observed a single time. Antigen unknown. Findings of the study overall: In a largely white British group with more females than males, clonal diversity was possibly underestimated.

This chain links TRBV10-3 with TRBJ1-1, with TRBD1 identical over 12 bases. The starting material was peripheral blood, obtained on day 0 of MenACWY control vaccination. The sequence derives from an adult in good health. Here the CDR3 DNA reads TGTGCCATTACGGGACAGGGGGCCGACACTGAAGCTTTCTTT. It is translated as CAITGQGADTEAFF.